The 6 T cell receptor beta chains listed next were all sequenced from one sample in a study of OX40 agonist ivuxolimab in advanced cancers. The library was obtained by the immunoSEQ multiplex PCR assay. TCRdb obtained this table from immuneACCESS and retained in-frame rearrangements with V and J assigned. These tables miss some clones; where compared with another copy, unresolved V genes account for less than half of the shortfall, and the remainder is unexplained. In this sample the table shows tens of thousands of clones, roughly 83% of which occur a single time. The ten largest clones add up to around 1.4% of the sample. This sample comprised CD4+ or CD8+ T cells sorted from blood, obtained in a trial of the OX40 agonist ivuxolimab. Source of these receptors: an adult with an advanced solid tumor such as melanoma, head and neck, liver or kidney cancer.

This clone appeared a single time. The J gene is TRBJ1-6, the V gene TRBV27; TRBD1 matches at 9 bases. The CDR3 is 16 amino acids. The V segment lost 5 bases and the J segment 6 bases; nucleotides outside the gene matches: 8. The germline V gene has CDR1 MNHEY and CDR2 SMNVEV (reference sequence). CDR3 nucleotide sequence: TGTGCCAGCAGTCGGGACAGGGAGGGAGGTAATTCACCCCTCCACTTT. The encoded protein is CASSRDREGGNSPLHF.

The J gene is TRBJ2-1, the V gene TRBV11-1; 9 bases are a match to TRBD2. Trimming at V came to 1 base and at J to 4 bases, leaving 2 bases not matched to a gene. This CDR3 is 15 amino acids long. The germline CDR1 and CDR2 sequences are SGHAT and FQDESV (reference sequence). The CDR3 region is CASSLVAGVYNEQFF. In DNA form, the CDR3 reads TGTGCCAGCAGCTTAGTAGCGGGGGTTTACAATGAGCAGTTCTTC.

This chain links TRBV5-4 with TRBJ2-7; tentative D call: TRBD2 (5 bases). Germline CDR1 is SGHNT and CDR2 is YYREEE (reference sequence). The CDR3 spans 14 residues. The germline V and J ends were trimmed by 0 bases and 2 bases, with 9 bases remaining between them. CDR3 residues: CASSLVEGPYEQYF. CDR3 nucleotide sequence: TGTGCCAGCAGCTTGGTAGAGGGTCCCTACGAGCAGTACTTC.

This sequence joins TRBV11-2 and TRBJ2-5; 8 nucleotides line up with TRBD1. CDR3 length: 14 amino acids. V lost 1 base, J lost 4 bases, and 2 bases stayed unmatched. Germline-derived CDR1 and CDR2 are SGHAT and FQNNGV. CDR3 loop: CASSLAGQGETQYF. The CDR3 DNA sequence: TGTGCCAGCAGCTTAGCAGGACAGGGAGAGACCCAGTACTTC.

J is TRBJ2-2 and V is TRBV11-2; D is perhaps TRBD2 (5 bases). Germline V gives CDR1 SGHAT, CDR2 FQNNGV. V dropped 3 bases and J dropped 4 bases, with 9 bases sitting between them. The CDR3 runs to 14 residues. CDR3 region: CASSFGLRTGELFF. CDR3 coding DNA: TGTGCCAGCAGCTTCGGACTCCGCACCGGGGAGCTGTTTTTT.

The CDR3 reads CASRPTGTSGVYEQFF. The CDR3 DNA follows: TGTGCAAGTCGCCCCACGGGGACTAGCGGGGTCTATGAGCAGTTCTTC. This chain uses TRBV12-2 with TRBJ2-1; the D segment call TRBD2 is taken from the table without a DNA check. TRBV12-2 is an annotated pseudogene. The CDR3 sequence is 16 residues long.